The T cell receptor (beta chain) described here comes from a study of chemoradiotherapy in HPV16-positive cancers. Study observations and caveats: Only two HPV16-positive patients supplied the functional HPV-specificity definition. Non-HPV-specific T cells did not expand in tumors during treatment, whereas candidate HPV-specific clones and E7-related motifs did.

Repertoires were sampled repeatedly during chemoradiotherapy. Sequenced by immunoSEQ multiplex PCR; TCRdb stores in-frame clones only, minus some. Of 9,500 to 15,000 clones in the sample, 80% to 90% are singletons; the top ten hold roughly 2.8%. The V segment lost 1 base and the J segment 6 bases; nucleotides outside the gene matches: 15. CDR3 length: 17 residues. Germline values: CDR1 SGHRS, CDR2 YFSETQ. Details on this clone: The antigen is not known.

The chain employs TRBV5-1 and TRBJ1-2; the match to TRBD1 covers 7 bases. This sequence was found in a human donor with HPV-associated anogenital cancer. This material consisted of blood, taken from a patient who underwent chemoradiotherapy. CDR3 nucleotides: TGCGCCAGCAGCTTGAGGGCAGGGGGATTCAGTATAGATGGCTACACCTTC. Its protein is CASSLRAGGFSIDGYTF.